The 27 T cell receptor beta chains given below trace back to one sample, sequenced in a study of blood T cell repertoires in COVID-19. Clones were sequenced by immunoSEQ multiplex PCR, and TCRdb holds only the in-frame ones, with some missing. The sample holds 70,000 or so clones, about 90% seen once. Sequencing input: peripheral blood. These receptors originate from a woman aged 80 or older with active COVID-19.

This clone was seen once. The CDR3 sequence is CASSLAGQGLTDTQYF. CDR3 DNA: TGCGCCAGCAGCTTGGCGGGACAGGGCCTCACAGATACGCAGTATTTT. This sequence joins TRBV5-1 and TRBJ2-3; 9 bases agree with TRBD1. V shed 0 bases and J 2 bases; nucleotides not matched to a gene: 4. Looked up from germline, CDR1 is SGHRS and CDR2 is YFSETQ. CDR3 length: 16 residues.

A single count supports this clone. V and J are TRBV6-5 and TRBJ2-5, with 9 bases lining up with TRBD1. Germline CDR1 is MNHEY and CDR2 is SVGAGI. The CDR3 spans 13 residues. The V and J ends lost 6 bases and 4 bases, in that order; junction bases with no gene match: 3. The chain's CDR3 is CASRLTGGETQYF. Here the CDR3 DNA reads TGTGCCAGCAGATTGACAGGGGGAGAGACCCAGTACTTC.

The chain couples TRBV18 to TRBJ2-7, with a weak D call TRBD1 (6 bases). V was pared by 3 bases and J by 2 bases, with 23 bases between. Germline CDR1 reads KGHSH; CDR2 reads LQKENI. The CDR3 has 18 residues. The CDR3 region has the DNA TGTGCCAGCTCACCGGGGCAGGGGATGACTGACGGTACCTACGAGCAGTACTTC. Translated, it gives CASSPGQGMTDGTYEQYF.

The V and J genes are TRBV9 and TRBJ2-7; no firm D call. V was cut by 0 bases and J by 2 bases, with 12 bases left in between. The CDR3 is 15 residues long. Germline V gene lookup returns CDR1 SGDLS and CDR2 YYNGEE. This CDR3 reads CASSVADTATYEQYF. CDR3 sequence (DNA): TGTGCCAGCAGCGTAGCAGACACCGCAACCTACGAGCAGTACTTC.

The chain joins TRBV29-1 to TRBJ2-3; D perhaps matches TRBD2 (6 bases). Trimming cost V 3 bases and J 2 bases, with 12 bases left between them. The CDR3 has 14 amino acids. Germline loops: CDR1 SQVTM, CDR2 ANQGSEA. This chain's CDR3 is CSVEGGPYTDTQYF. The CDR3 region has the DNA TGCAGCGTTGAGGGGGGACCATACACAGATACGCAGTATTTT.

The CDR3 sequence: CASSLKAWGLGTWTQYF. CDR3 DNA: TGTGCCAGCAGCCTCAAGGCATGGGGACTAGGGACATGGACCCAGTACTTC. The J gene is TRBJ2-5, the V gene TRBV7-2; 8 bases line up with TRBD2. The germline V gene encodes CDR1 SGHTA and CDR2 FQGNSA. Losses at the gene ends were 5 bases for V and 7 bases for J; bases not matched to a gene: 18. This CDR3 has 17 residues.

CDR3 nucleotides: TGTGCCAGCAGTTTATTCTACTCGTCGCACGAGCAGTACTTC. Its protein product is CASSLFYSSHEQYF. The chain links TRBV28 to TRBJ2-7; D unclear. Trimming pared 1 base from V and 5 bases from J, leaving 12 bases between. CDR1 and CDR2 from the germline V gene are MDHEN and SYDVKM. The CDR3 loop spans 14 amino acids. The entire variable domain, with the rest obtained from reference TRBV28 and TRBJ2-7, is as follows: DVKVTQSSRYLVKRTGEKVFLECVQDMDHENMFWYRQDPGLGLRLIYFSYDVKMKEKGDIPEGYSVSREKKERFSLILESASTNQTSMYLCASSLFYSSHEQYFGPGTRLTVT.

V gene TRBV4-3 combines with J gene TRBJ2-3; the D is unclear. Germline CDR1 LGHNA, CDR2 YSLEER. The CDR3 extends over 14 amino acids. Deletions cut 0 bases from V and 0 bases from J, with 4 bases between. CDR3 in amino acids: CASSQDLSTDTQYF. In nucleotides, the CDR3 is TGCGCCAGCAGCCAAGATCTAAGCACAGATACGCAGTATTTT.

This chain joins TRBV5-6 and TRBJ2-3, with a tentative D call TRBD1 (6 bases). V was pared by 4 bases and J by 6 bases, with 15 bases between. CDR3 size: 14 residues. Germline values: CDR1 SGHDT, CDR2 YYEEEE. The CDR3 coding sequence is TGTGCCAGCAGCCCGGGACAAATGGCGGATACGCAGTATTTT. It yields the protein CASSPGQMADTQYF.

The genes are TRBV5-1 and TRBJ1-6; possible D gene TRBD1, 6 bases. Germline values: CDR1 SGHRS, CDR2 YFSETQ. V dropped 0 bases and J dropped 7 bases, with 11 bases sitting between them. The CDR3 sequence is 15 residues long. The CDR3 region is CASSLAGDGNSPLHF. The CDR3 bases are TGCGCCAGCAGCTTGGCAGGGGACGGGAATTCACCCCTCCACTTT.

The chain has TRBV5-1 and TRBJ2-7; the D gene is possibly TRBD2 (6 bases). Trimming stripped 4 bases from V and 2 bases from J, with 22 bases between. This CDR3 region has 17 residues. Germline V CDR1 and CDR2: SGHRS, YFSETQ. The CDR3 DNA reads as TGCGCCAGCAGCACGGGGGTCTCGGGCCGCGTAACCTACGAGCAGTACTTC. It is translated as CASSTGVSGRVTYEQYF.

A few counts support this clone. V gene TRBV7-2 combines with J gene TRBJ2-2, with D possibly matching TRBD2 (6 bases). Germline CDR1 is SGHTA and CDR2 is FQGNSA. Trimming cost V 1 base and J 6 bases, with 15 bases left between them. This CDR3 is 16 amino acids long. The CDR3 loop is CASSLVGGKGSGELFF. For the CDR3, the DNA is TGTGCCAGCAGCTTAGTTGGGGGGAAAGGCTCCGGGGAGCTGTTTTTT.

The chain joins TRBV4-3 to TRBJ2-1; 8 positions agree with TRBD2. Trimming cost V 0 bases and J 1 base; bases outside gene matches: 5. The CDR3 consists of 17 residues. The germline gives CDR1 LGHNA, CDR2 YSLEER. The CDR3 DNA is TGCGCCAGCAGCCAAGATCTGGAGCGGGAGTCCTACAATGAGCAGTTCTTC. It translates to CASSQDLERESYNEQFF.

V gene TRBV28 combines with J gene TRBJ2-1, with 12 bases that match TRBD2. V dropped 5 bases and J dropped 4; count of bases not matched to a gene: 3. This CDR3 is 15 amino acids long. Germline assignment: CDR1 MDHEN and CDR2 SYDVKM. Written as DNA, the CDR3 is TGTGCCAGCAGTACAACTAGCGGGGGGTACAATGAGCAGTTCTTC. Its translation: CASSTTSGGYNEQFF. Looking up the rest from reference TRBV28 and TRBJ2-1 gives the full variable domain: DVKVTQSSRYLVKRTGEKVFLECVQDMDHENMFWYRQDPGLGLRLIYFSYDVKMKEKGDIPEGYSVSREKKERFSLILESASTNQTSMYLCASSTTSGGYNEQFFGPGTRLTVL.

The rearrangement uses TRBV6-2 or TRBV6-3 and TRBJ2-1; 9 positions match TRBD1. Germline V gene data show CDR1 as MNHEY and CDR2 as SVGEGT. V shed 0 bases, J shed 4 bases, and the junction held 7 bases outside the gene matches. This CDR3 is built from 17 residues. The CDR3 DNA reads TGTGCCAGCAGTTACTCTCCGACAGGGGGGGTATACAATGAGCAGTTCTTC. Encoded protein: CASSYSPTGGVYNEQFF.

V usage is TRBV5-4 and J usage is TRBJ2-6, with 7 positions matching TRBD1. Germline assignment: CDR1 SGHNT and CDR2 YYREEE (reference sequence). CDR3 length: 16 amino acids. V shed 3 bases and J 7 bases; nucleotides not matched to a gene: 10. Written as DNA, the CDR3 is TGTGCCAGCAGCTCCGGACAGGACCATCTCGCCAACGTCCTGACTTTC. Protein sequence: CASSSGQDHLANVLTF. The variable domain in full, completed from reference TRBV5-4 and TRBJ2-6, reads ETGVTQSPTHLIKTRGQQVTLRCSSQSGHNTVSWYQQALGQGPQFIFQYYREEENGRGNFPPRFSGLQFPNYSSELNVNALELDDSALYLCASSSGQDHLANVLTFGAGSRLTVL.

J is TRBJ2-3 and V is TRBV28; D is perhaps TRBD2 (6 bases). The V end was cut by 3 bases, the J end by 5 bases, with 9 bases between. Germline V gene data show CDR1 as MDHEN and CDR2 as SYDVKM. The length of the CDR3 is 13 residues. CDR3 DNA sequence: TGTGCCAGCAGTTTGCCGGGGGTAGATACGCAGTATTTT. As protein: CASSLPGVDTQYF.

J is TRBJ2-2 and V is TRBV18, with 11 bases identical to TRBD2. After removal of 3 bases from V and 4 bases from J, the junction contained 4 bases not matched to a gene. There are 16 residues in the CDR3. Germline V gene data show CDR1 as KGHSH and CDR2 as LQKENI. In DNA, the CDR3 is TGTGCCAGCTCACCCATAACTAGCGGGAGCACCGGGGAGCTGTTTTTT. Translated, it gives CASSPITSGSTGELFF.

The chain employs TRBV6-1 and TRBJ1-4; 7 bases are a match to TRBD1. With 4 bases clipped from V and 0 bases from J, the junction kept 11 bases outside the gene matches. Germline V gene sequence: CDR1 MNHNS, CDR2 SASEGT. This CDR3 has 18 amino acids. Here the CDR3 DNA reads TGTGCCAGCAGTGGGTCGAGGGGGCAGGGGGCAACTAATGAAAAACTGTTTTTT. This translates into CASSGSRGQGATNEKLFF.

The CDR3 region has the DNA TGTGCCAGCAGCTTGACAGGGTTTGGGGAGACCCAGTACTTC. This sequence encodes CASSLTGFGETQYF. The chain carries TRBV7-3 and TRBJ2-5; 7 nucleotides match TRBD1. Germline assignment: CDR1 SGHTA and CDR2 FQGTGA. CDR3 length equals 14 residues. Trimming at V came to 3 bases and at J to 5 bases, leaving 6 bases not matched to a gene.

This clone showed up just a few times. J is TRBJ2-7 and V is TRBV4-1, with 9 bases fitting TRBD2. The CDR3 sequence is 13 residues long. Per germline, CDR1 MGHRA and CDR2 YSYEKL. V was clipped by 1 base and J by 6 bases; unmatched bases: 1. The CDR3 region has the DNA TGCGCCAGCAGCCAAGGGACTAGCGCCGAGCAGTACTTC. It specifies CASSQGTSAEQYF.

The CDR3 loop reads CATSRVTGGSEKLFF. CDR3 bases: TGTGCCACCAGCAGAGTTACAGGGGGTAGTGAAAAACTGTTTTTT. The rearrangement uses TRBV15 and TRBJ1-4; TRBD1 aligns across 8 bases. J was trimmed by 7 bases and V by 1 base; bases with no gene match: 5. CDR1 and CDR2 (germline): LNHNV, YYDKDF (reference sequence). There are 15 residues in the CDR3. Looking up the rest from reference TRBV15 and TRBJ1-4 gives the full variable domain: DAMVIQNPRYQVTQFGKPVTLSCSQTLNHNVMYWYQQKSSQAPKLLFHYYDKDFNNEADTPDNFQSRRPNTSFCFLDIRSPGLGDTAMYLCATSRVTGGSEKLFFGSGTQLSVL.

The chain has TRBV9 and TRBJ1-2; D unclear. V gave up 2 bases and J gave up 6 bases, with 8 bases separating them. CDR1 SGDLS and CDR2 YYNGEE come from the germline V gene. This CDR3 has 12 residues. The CDR3 nucleotides are TGTGCCAGCAGCGTCTACGGGAATGGCTACACCTTC. Its protein product is CASSVYGNGYTF. The full variable domain, in which reference TRBV9 and TRBJ1-2 provide the parts outside the CDR3, is DSGVTQTPKHLITATGQRVTLRCSPRSGDLSVYWYQQSLDQGLQFLIQYYNGEERAKGNILERFSAQQFPDLHSELNLSSLELGDSALYFCASSVYGNGYTFGSGTRLTVV.

The chain employs TRBV9 and TRBJ2-1; D is possibly TRBD1 (7 bases). Trimming removed 2 bases from V and 7 bases from J, with 10 bases in between. Germline lookup yields CDR1 SGDLS and CDR2 YYNGEE. The CDR3 extends over 13 amino acids. CDR3 nucleotide sequence: TGTGCCAGCAGCGTGACAGGGAGGAATGAGCAGTTCTTC. It encodes CASSVTGRNEQFF.

This sequence joins TRBV2 and TRBJ2-7, with TRBD1 matching 7 bases. Losses at the gene ends were 6 bases for V and 1 base for J; bases not matched to a gene: 15. The germline gives CDR1 SNHLY, CDR2 FYNNEI. CDR3 size: 17 residues. As DNA, the CDR3 is TGTGCCAGCAGCGAAAGGGGGCCGAGGCAGGGGTCCTACGAGCAGTACTTC. Translating it yields CASSERGPRQGSYEQYF.

This clone showed up just a few times. The gene calls are TRBV28 and TRBJ2-4, with D unclear. Trimming cost V 7 bases and J 6 bases, with 16 bases left between them. This CDR3 is 14 amino acids long. The germline V gene encodes CDR1 MDHEN and CDR2 SYDVKM. In DNA form, the CDR3 reads TGTGCCAGCAATTCCCGGGTACGGGTAAACATTCAGTACTTC. Its translation: CASNSRVRVNIQYF.

V gene TRBV12-3 or TRBV12-4 combines with J gene TRBJ2-3; a possible D gene is TRBD1 (6 bases). With 3 bases removed from V and 11 bases from J, the gap between germline ends came to 15 bases. This CDR3 region has 13 residues. The CDR3 here is CASSFLGAVGQYF. The DNA for the CDR3 is TGTGCCAGCAGTTTCCTGGGGGCTGTAGGGCAGTATTTT.